The 21 T cell receptor beta chains given below trace back to one sample, sequenced in a study of vaccination and CD4 T cells after COVID-19. Treatment given: approximately 9-day PBMC culture with coronavirus spike peptide pools or control peptides (ViraFEST assay). Those CD4+ T cells from the unexposed donor predate the COVID-19 pandemic (2011-2018). Researchers used the Oncomine TCR Beta short-read assay to sequence DNA from cultured CD4+ T cells. Cultured CD4+ T cells yielded the extracted genomic DNA. TCRdb redid the calling of the PCR reads with MiXCR, one entry per CDR3 protein. The table has several thousand distinct CDR3 sequences, under 35% seen once. Their recognized antigens are unknown. Sequencing was done on a sample of CD4+ T cells from blood, cultured in vitro. These receptors were taken from a human donor in good health.

The gene calls are TRBV19 and TRBJ2-7; no clear D. The CDR3 has 15 amino acids. Germline CDR1 reads LNHDA; CDR2 reads SQIVND (reference sequence). Trimming stripped 4 bases from V and 0 bases from J, with 13 bases between. The DNA for the CDR3 is TGTGCCAGTAGTAGGGTGCGCGGTAACTCCTACGAGCAGTACTTC. Its protein product is CASSRVRGNSYEQYF. The whole variable domain, filled in from reference TRBV19 and TRBJ2-7, reads DGGITQSPKYLFRKEGQNVTLSCEQNLNHDAMYWYRQDPGQGLRLIYYSQIVNDFQKGDIAEGYSVSREKKESFPLTVTSAQKNPTAFYLCASSRVRGNSYEQYFGPGTRLTVT.

The chain links TRBV7-9 to TRBJ2-7; D may be TRBD1 (5 bases). This CDR3 region has 13 residues. Trimming took 4 bases from V and 4 from J, leaving 11 bases between them. The V gene's germline CDR1 is SEHNR and CDR2 FQNEAQ (reference sequence). CDR3 region: CASSSPQGYEQYF. The CDR3 DNA is TGTGCCAGCAGCTCACCTCAGGGTTACGAGCAGTACTTC.

This chain uses TRBV20-1 with TRBJ2-3, with 9 bases fitting TRBD2. The V gene end was trimmed by 4 bases and the J gene end by 5 bases; junction bases not matched to a gene: 7. The CDR3 is 14 amino acids. CDR1 and CDR2 (germline): DFQATT, SNEGSKA (reference sequence). The CDR3 sequence is CSAMTSGILDTQYF. CDR3 coding DNA: TGCAGTGCTATGACTAGCGGAATTCTAGATACGCAGTATTTT.

V gene TRBV7-9 combines with J gene TRBJ1-2; 8 nucleotides agree with TRBD1. V lost 5 bases and J lost 4; bases outside the gene matches: 3. The CDR3 has 13 residues. The germline V gene encodes CDR1 SEHNR and CDR2 FQNEAQ (reference sequence). This chain's CDR3 is CASSPDRVYGYTF. CDR3 DNA: TGTGCCAGCAGCCCGGACAGGGTCTATGGCTACACCTTC.

This rearrangement joins TRBV20-1 to TRBJ2-1; TRBD2 agrees at 7 bases. Germline V CDR1 and CDR2: DFQATT, SNEGSKA (reference sequence). The length of the CDR3 is 11 residues. Trimming removed 6 bases from V and 8 bases from J; junction bases left unmatched: 4. The CDR3 here is CSAHGLDEQFF. The CDR3 DNA is TGCAGTGCCCACGGACTAGATGAGCAGTTCTTC.

Only a few counts were recorded for this clonotype. V usage is TRBV7-2 and J usage is TRBJ2-2, with D hard to call. The CDR3 contains 12 residues. The germline V gene has CDR1 SGHTA and CDR2 FQGNSA. Deletions cut 5 bases from V and 8 bases from J, with 9 bases between. CDR3 coding DNA: TGTGCCAGCAGCCTCTCCGCGGGGGAGCTGTTTTTT. Translating it yields CASSLSAGELFF.

V usage is TRBV2 and J usage is TRBJ2-4, with a tentative D call TRBD1 (7 bases). Trimming took off 3 bases at V and 2 bases at J, with 11 bases between the two ends. Germline CDR1 reads SNHLY; CDR2 reads FYNNEI. This CDR3 region has 15 residues. CDR3 DNA: TGTGCCAGCAGTGAGGAGGGACAGTCCAAAAACATTCAGTACTTC. Amino acids: CASSEEGQSKNIQYF.

The chain couples TRBV5-1 to TRBJ2-5; tentatively, D is TRBD1 (5 bases). Germline values: CDR1 SGHRS, CDR2 YFSETQ. This CDR3 spans 16 amino acids. V lost 0 bases to trimming and J lost 4 bases, with 16 bases between them. CDR3 protein: CASSLDNPIRGETQYF. The DNA for the CDR3 is TGCGCCAGCAGCTTGGACAATCCCATAAGGGGAGAGACCCAGTACTTC.

The sample holds a few counts of this clonotype. The V call is TRBV27, the J call TRBJ2-7; 7 positions match TRBD2. The germline V gene encodes CDR1 MNHEY and CDR2 SMNVEV (reference sequence). The trim removed 5 bases at V and 0 bases at J, leaving 13 bases unmatched. There are 17 residues in the CDR3. DNA for the CDR3: TGTGCCAGCAGTCTCTGGGGTAGCGGGCCTCGCTCCTACGAGCAGTACTTC. Its translation: CASSLWGSGPRSYEQYF.

This sequence joins TRBV28 and TRBJ2-5; 9 positions match TRBD1. This CDR3 has 15 residues. The V gene's germline CDR1 is MDHEN and CDR2 SYDVKM. Trimming at V came to 3 bases and at J to 2 bases, leaving 4 bases not matched to a gene. Here the CDR3 DNA reads TGTGCCAGCAGTTTCCCGGGACAGGGACAAGAGACCCAGTACTTC. Encoded protein: CASSFPGQGQETQYF.

The chain combines TRBV5-1 with TRBJ2-1; D may correspond to TRBD1 or TRBD2 (5 bases each). This CDR3 contains 14 residues. The germline V gene encodes CDR1 SGHRS and CDR2 YFSETQ. With 0 bases removed from V and 14 bases from J, the gap between germline ends came to 18 bases. The CDR3 spells CASSLAQVGDEEFF. For the CDR3, the DNA is TGCGCCAGCAGCTTGGCCCAGGTGGGGGACGAGGAGTTCTTC.

By frequency in the sample, this clonotype is medium-sized. The V call is TRBV10-3, the J call TRBJ2-7; 10 bases are a match to TRBD1. Germline CDR1 and CDR2: ENHRY and SYGVKD. The V segment lost 10 bases and the J segment 3 bases; nucleotides outside the gene matches: 9. CDR3 length equals 14 residues. Here the CDR3 reads CATDSGTGVYEQYF. Written as DNA, the CDR3 is TGTGCCACGGACTCCGGGACAGGGGTCTACGAGCAGTACTTC.

The chain recombines TRBV2 with TRBJ2-7; TRBD1 is a possible D gene (6 bases). This CDR3 spans 13 amino acids. V was cut by 6 bases and J by 5 bases, with 14 bases left in between. The germline V gene encodes CDR1 SNHLY and CDR2 FYNNEI. CDR3 nucleotides: TGTGCCAGCAGCGAACAGGGTTTCAACGAGCAGTACTTC. It yields the protein CASSEQGFNEQYF.

This clonotype was found a few times. A junction boundary mismatches the germline segment, possibly from a read error. The chain links TRBV30 to TRBJ2-7, with D possibly being TRBD1 or TRBD2 (5 bases each). CDR3 length: 11 amino acids. Germline V gene data show CDR1 as GTSNPN and CDR2 as SVGIG (reference sequence). The CDR3 reads CAWSGTEQFSF. The CDR3 DNA follows: TGTGCCTGGAGCGGGACCGAGCAGTTTAGCTTC.

The CDR3 region has the DNA TGTGCCATCAAGCCGGGACAGGGAAAAACTGAAGCTTTCTTT. Its translation is CAIKPGQGKTEAFF. The chain combines TRBV5-4 with TRBJ1-1; 9 bases line up with TRBD1. V gave up 9 bases and J gave up 5 bases; unmatched junction bases: 11. CDR3 length: 14 amino acids. The germline V gene has CDR1 SGHNT and CDR2 YYREEE (reference sequence). Filled out from reference TRBV5-4 and TRBJ1-1, the complete variable domain reads ETGVTQSPTHLIKTRGQQVTLRCSSQSGHNTVSWYQQALGQGPQFIFQYYREEENGRGNFPPRFSGLQFPNYSSELNVNALELDDSALYLCAIKPGQGKTEAFFGQGTRLTVV.

J is TRBJ1-2 and V is TRBV12-3 or TRBV12-4, with D unresolved. CDR3 length: 14 residues. The V end lost 3 bases, the J end lost 1 base, and 9 bases lay between the germline ends. CDR3 sequence: CASSFGSLNYGYTF. CDR3 DNA: TGTGCCAGCAGTTTTGGGAGTCTTAACTATGGCTACACCTTC.

DNA of the CDR3: TGTGCCAGCAGCTTAGGACTCCCCGGCAATGAGCAGTTCTTC. It is translated as CASSLGLPGNEQFF. The V call is TRBV7-6, the J call TRBJ2-1, with D unclear. The germline V gene has CDR1 SGHVS and CDR2 FNYEAQ. The CDR3 runs to 14 residues. The V gene lost 1 base and the J gene lost 6 bases, with 10 bases spanning the gap.

In this sample, this clonotype turned up a few times. The gene calls are TRBV24-1 and TRBJ2-3, with a possible D match to TRBD1 (6 bases). V was clipped by 1 base and J by 1 base, with 11 bases between them. CDR1 KGHDR and CDR2 SFDVKD come from the germline V gene. This CDR3 is built from 16 residues. The CDR3 DNA follows: TGTGCCACCAGTGATTTCGGCAGGGGCGGCACAGATACGCAGTATTTT. This sequence encodes CATSDFGRGGTDTQYF.

The V gene is TRBV20-1, the J gene TRBJ2-5; 8 bases map to TRBD1. Germline V gene lookup returns CDR1 DFQATT and CDR2 SNEGSKA (reference sequence). J lost 1 base, V lost 5 bases, and 9 bases had no gene match. The CDR3 length is 15 residues. CDR3 coding DNA: TGCAGTGCTGGCGGAGGACAGGGAAGCCAAGAGACCCAGTACTTC. It is translated as CSAGGGQGSQETQYF.

V and J are TRBV29-1 and TRBJ1-1, with D unclear. The germline V gene encodes CDR1 SQVTM and CDR2 ANQGSEA. Between the trimmed V and J ends, which lost 6 bases and 4 bases, there was a span of 12 bases. CDR3 size: 12 residues. CDR3 amino acids: CSVSSLATEAFF. The CDR3 bases are TGCAGCGTATCCAGCTTGGCCACTGAAGCTTTCTTT.

This clonotype was observed a handful of times. The rearrangement links TRBV23-1 to TRBJ1-1; 7 positions match TRBD1. TRBV23-1 belongs to the ORF category, with a function that is uncertain. The CDR3 length is 17 residues. Germline trimming cut 0 bases from V and 5 bases from J; bases unmatched to any gene: 12. Here the CDR3 DNA reads TGCGCCAGCAGTCAATCCGCGGACAGGTTAGCTCGGACTGAAGCTTTCTTT. Protein product: CASSQSADRLARTEAFF.